The clone carrying this T cell receptor beta chain was detected ten times or more. What it recognizes is unknown. Trimming shortened V by 6 bases and J by 0 bases, and 8 bases separated the two germline ends. The CDR3 is made up of 13 amino acids. The data belong to a study of T cells in Graves' hyperthyroidism and ophthalmopathy. Study-wide results and limits: Separation of ophthalmopathy from stable hyperthyroidism was achieved by a 13 V-J model.

RNA transcripts served as the template for amplifying TCR beta CDR3 regions. HTBI primers were employed in a first-round RT-PCR of the TCR CDR3. TCRdb fed the multiplex PCR reads into MiXCR, producing one record per CDR3 protein. The table lists fewer than 350,000 distinct CDR3 sequences, roughly an eighth of them singletons. The chain employs TRBV12-3 or TRBV12-4 and TRBJ1-1, with D possibly TRBD1 on 5 matching bases. The clonotype comes from a woman aged 40 to 50 with Graves' hyperthyroidism. The sequencing sample was made of blood. CDR3 DNA: TGTGCCAGCAGAATGACAGTGAACACTGAAGCTTTCTTT. It translates to CASRMTVNTEAFF.